Included here is one T cell receptor (beta chain) sequence, with context. There are a few counts of this clonotype. Its cognate antigen has yet to be identified. No clone much larger than this one lies a single base away; base qualities are absent. This sample was taken from a study of naive and memory T cell subsets (dated by TCRdb to the late 2010s). Regarding the complete study: An open-source, UMI-based TCR alpha and beta sequencing pipeline was applied to sorted naive and memory peripheral blood T cell subsets. RNA was DNase-treated and reverse transcribed with TCR constant-region primers, mostly using SuperScript III. The results of the functional CMV T cell responses matched the IgG serology results in every case. General findings and caveats noted by the study authors: RNA-based TCR counts may be affected by expression changes linked to T cell activation and differentiation. After error correction, over 90% of naive TCR sequences appeared only once, giving much steeper abundance distributions than memory subsets. The repertoire findings for the naive and memory subsets could not be validated against a ground truth because none was available. Gini index rose and Shannon and inverse Simpson diversity fell from naive through CM, EM and EMRA in both CD4 and CD8 cells. Clonotypes were defined as single alpha or beta chain sequences, not paired alpha/beta receptors. The abundance of TCRs followed a power law with an exponent that differed between naive and memory subsets yet stayed consistent across the three individuals. A few larger clonotypes were found in naive repertoires, especially CD8, and these larger clonotypes were possibly memory cells re-expressing CD45RA.

Separate amplification of TCR alpha and beta chain libraries was performed from the second PCR step onward. CMV status of each donor was established by measuring IFNgamma production from CD4+ T cells after fresh PBMCs were stimulated overnight with CMV viral lysate. Using Miltenyi beads, CD4 T cells were first positively selected, and CD8 T cells were then positively selected from the CD4-negative fraction. Cells were stained for CD3, CD4, CD8, CD45RA, CD27 and a live/dead dye and were sorted on a BD Aria II into four subsets based on CD45RA and CD27. Blood came from a few healthy volunteers, each fractionated into CD4 and CD8 T cells and then into four differentiation subsets. About 130 ml of peripheral blood was collected from each donor, and PBMC were isolated from the blood using Ficoll-Paque PLUS density-gradient centrifugation. The sorted cells were lysed in RLT buffer, after which RNA was extracted using a Qiagen RNeasy kit and kept at -80 degrees C.

V is shortened by 3 bases, J by 5 bases, and the region joining them spans 14 bases. Measured from the cysteine to the phenylalanine, the CDR3 is 14 residues long. Only the CDR3 part of the read is kept: 42 bases, read in frame from the first base. Via the germline V gene, CDR1 is SQVTM and CDR2 ANQGSEA. The library relied on UMI-ligation and nested PCR. An equimolar mix of two oligonucleotides covering both TRBC1 and TRBC2 was used as the beta constant-region primer. The ligated cDNA went through four rounds of PCR with nested alpha and beta constant-region primers together with the SP2 primer. A single-stranded oligonucleotide bearing the SP2 primer plus a 12-nucleotide UMI was ligated onto the 3' end of the cDNA by T4 RNA ligase 1. Incubation of the ligation reaction was carried out at 16 degrees C for about 18-24 hours. PCR2 was typically performed as a SYBR Green qPCR and was stopped at a predetermined threshold so that over-amplification was prevented. Apart from the first purification, every purification step used Agencourt AMPure XP magnetic beads. Library quantification was done by Qubit, followed by a TapeStation check on which the main peak was expected at around 650 bp. Pooled libraries were sequenced on an Illumina MiSeq with v2 2x251 paired-end kits, typically giving roughly 0.9-2.1 million reads per sample. Each sample's library went into the pool at 4 to 4.5 nM, and roughly 4.5-8% PhiX was added to help with cluster recognition. In the source study's methods: FASTQ reads processed by Demultiplexor were assigned V and J genes by Decombinator through tag matching that tolerated a single base-pair mismatch. By using UMIs, Collapsinator corrected both sequencing errors and the frequency errors caused by PCR heterogeneity. TCRs were translated and CDR3s were extracted from the conserved cysteine to the FGXG phenylalanine by CDR3Translator, with non-productive sequences being flagged. Gini, Shannon entropy and inverse Simpson indices were computed after subsampling the repertoires to the same number of UMI-defined TCRs. Clonotype abundance distributions were fitted to a power law by maximum likelihood within the linear range. When run on a single naive CD8 sample, MIGEC and the pipeline yielded similar UMI counts, similar unique TCR numbers and similar clonal distributions. In one analysis, naive TCRs that were also found in any memory subset of the same donor were excluded from the naive repertoire. Repertoires were searched for around 7,300 CMV-associated CDR3 sequences compiled from VDJdb and a published dataset. TCRdb reprocessing: public reads trimmed at Q25 with fastp, clones called with MiXCR, in-frame beta chains kept. Here each entry gathers all rows of one CDR3 protein and keeps the most common genes and DNA. TCRdb, not the authors, supplied the V and J calls. The table for this sample lists over 65,000 distinct CDR3 sequences; 9% of them were counted only once. About 1.2% of the sample comes from the top ten.

This TCR was sampled from a human donor in good health. The chain is assembled from TRBV29-1 and TRBJ2-1; a tentative D match to TRBD2 spans 6 bases. Material: naive CD8+ T cells from blood. The sample's cell subset or site label is to be understood as: naive T cells, CD45RA high CD27+. The nucleotide sequence is given as TGCAGCGTTGAGTTGCGGGATAGCCACAATGAGCAGTTCTTC. This encodes CSVELRDSHNEQFF.